Reported below is one T cell receptor (beta chain). Antigen: not known. CD45RA-negative memory and CD45RA+ naive subsets were split from the CD4+ cells. The sample comes from a study of shared clonotypes between healthy human individuals. The table came from immunoSEQ multiplex PCR; TCRdb's copy has only in-frame clones and leaves some out. The table records 1,400,000 or so clones, around 98.5% of them present only once. Germline V gene lookup returns CDR1 SNHLY and CDR2 FYNNEI. CDR3 size: 12 residues. V was trimmed by 4 bases and J by 3 bases, leaving 7 bases between them. Whole-study results and caveats: Sharing across four donors was highest in naive CD4 (about 5%) and lowest in memory CD8 (about 0.4%). How much donors shared clonotypes was expected to be affected by sequencing depth.

The origin of this receptor is a man under 40 in good health. The J gene is TRBJ2-7, the V gene TRBV2; the D gene is possibly TRBD1 (5 bases). Sequences were obtained from naive CD4+ T cells sorted from blood. Specified subset: CD45RA+ positively selected. The CDR3 coding sequence is TGTGCCAGCAGTGTGGACATCTACGAGCAGTACTTC. Translation: CASSVDIYEQYF.